Shown below are 26 T cell receptor beta chains from a single sample sequenced in a study of blood T cell repertoires in COVID-19 (dated by TCRdb to 2019 to 2021). Library prep was done by the immunoSEQ multiplex PCR assay. This immuneACCESS table, as held by TCRdb, lists in-frame sequences with V and J called but not all clones. Of the missing ones, under half trace to an unresolved V gene in checked studies; the others have no known cause. Counted in this sample were 200,000 to 300,000 clones; 80% to 90% of them appeared once. The top ten clonotypes cover 4% to 5% of the sample. Source material: peripheral blood. Every receptor here comes from a man aged 55 to 70 with acute or convalescent COVID-19.

This clone was observed a single time. The J gene is TRBJ1-6, the V gene TRBV27; maybe TRBD1 (5 bases). V was trimmed by 3 bases and J by 10 bases, leaving 10 bases between them. The CDR3 sequence is 13 residues long. The germline V gene has CDR1 MNHEY and CDR2 SMNVEV (reference sequence). The CDR3 reads CASSFGGGSPLHF. CDR3 coding DNA: TGTGCCAGCAGTTTCGGGGGGGGATCACCCCTCCACTTT.

This clone is a singleton in its sample. Other DNA variants within this sample encode the same CDR3. V is TRBV18 and J is TRBJ1-3; no clear D gene. Trimming shortened V by 3 bases and J by 0 bases, and 9 bases separated the two germline ends. The CDR3 is made up of 15 amino acids. Germline lookup yields CDR1 KGHSH and CDR2 LQKENI. The CDR3 DNA reads TGTGCCAGCTCACCTATACTAAGCTCTGGAAACACCATATATTTT. Amino acid sequence: CASSPILSSGNTIYF.

Turning to this clone: Additional DNA sequences in this sample encode the identical CDR3. The V and J genes are TRBV19 and TRBJ1-1; D may be TRBD1 (6 bases). Germline values: CDR1 LNHDA, CDR2 SQIVND (reference sequence). This CDR3 has 14 residues. Between the trimmed V and J ends, which lost 2 bases and 2 bases, there was a span of 9 bases. As DNA, the CDR3 is TGTGCCAGTAGTATAACAGGGACCAACACTGAAGCTTTCTTT. Translating it yields CASSITGTNTEAFF.

This chain uses TRBV18 with TRBJ2-2; D is ambiguous. The CDR3 sequence is 15 residues long. Germline V gives CDR1 KGHSH, CDR2 LQKENI. Deletions cut 2 bases from V and 0 bases from J, with 7 bases between. The CDR3 here is CASSPLASNTGELFF. In DNA, the CDR3 is TGTGCCAGCTCACCATTGGCTTCGAACACCGGGGAGCTGTTTTTT.

This clone was detected only once. V gene TRBV10-3 combines with J gene TRBJ1-2, with 9 bases lining up with TRBD1. From germline, CDR1 is ENHRY and CDR2 SYGVKD. V lost 2 bases to trimming and J lost 7 bases; unmatched junction nucleotides: 5. The CDR3 has 14 amino acids. CDR3 protein: CAISETGGRSGYTF. The CDR3 DNA reads TGTGCCATCAGTGAGACAGGGGGCCGGAGTGGCTACACCTTC.

The V call is TRBV11-2, the J call TRBJ2-7; 8 positions agree with TRBD2. Trimming cost V 1 base and J 3 bases; bases outside gene matches: 5. The CDR3 has 15 residues. Germline V gives CDR1 SGHAT, CDR2 FQNNGV. This chain's CDR3 is CASSLGLAGIYEQYF. For the CDR3, the DNA is TGTGCCAGCAGCTTAGGCCTAGCGGGTATCTACGAGCAGTACTTC.

J is TRBJ2-5 and V is TRBV9; 7 nucleotides match TRBD1. Trimming at V came to 3 bases and at J to 7 bases, leaving 6 bases not matched to a gene. The CDR3 spans 13 residues. Per germline, CDR1 SGDLS and CDR2 YYNGEE. The CDR3 is CASSGGQLVTQYF. DNA for the CDR3: TGTGCCAGCAGCGGGGGACAGTTGGTGACCCAGTACTTC.

The chain joins TRBV27 to TRBJ2-1, with TRBD2 matching 7 bases. Germline V gives CDR1 MNHEY, CDR2 SMNVEV (reference sequence). This CDR3 is built from 16 residues. The junction had 4 bases not matched to a gene; V was cut back by 2 bases and J by 0 bases. CDR3 loop: CASSLRTSSSYNEQFF. The CDR3 DNA follows: TGTGCCAGCAGTTTACGGACTAGTTCCTCCTACAATGAGCAGTTCTTC.

This chain joins TRBV2 and TRBJ2-2; a weak D match, TRBD2 (6 bases). Trimming shortened V by 7 bases and J by 6 bases, and 15 bases separated the two germline ends. This CDR3 is 14 amino acids long. Germline V gives CDR1 SNHLY, CDR2 FYNNEI. The CDR3 DNA reads as TGTGCCAGCACCCCGACTAGTTTGCCCGGGGAGCTGTTTTTT. Its protein product is CASTPTSLPGELFF.

This clone was counted only a few times. The chain is built from TRBV19 and TRBJ2-1; D might be TRBD1 (6 bases). Germline CDR1 is LNHDA and CDR2 is SQIVND (reference sequence). V gave up 9 bases and J gave up 8 bases, with 14 bases separating them. The CDR3 covers 12 residues. The CDR3 reads CARHREFDEQFF. The CDR3 nucleotides read TGTGCCAGACACAGGGAGTTCGATGAGCAGTTCTTC.

This clone has more than one count but fewer than ten. This rearrangement joins TRBV27 to TRBJ2-6, with a possible D match to TRBD1 (5 bases). The CDR3 is made up of 15 amino acids. V lost 6 bases to trimming and J lost 2 bases, with 11 bases between them. Germline V gives CDR1 MNHEY, CDR2 SMNVEV (reference sequence). The CDR3 DNA follows: TGTGCCAGCAGAACCACAGGAGCTGGGGCCAACGTCCTGACTTTC. Its protein is CASRTTGAGANVLTF.

The V and J genes are TRBV13 and TRBJ1-3; D might be TRBD1 (6 bases). The CDR3 runs to 16 residues. Per germline, CDR1 PRHDT and CDR2 FYEKMQ (reference sequence). The germline V and J ends were trimmed by 4 bases and 2 bases, with 15 bases remaining between them. CDR3 in DNA: TGTGCCAGCAGCTCCCGTAGACAGGATGCTGGAAACACCATATATTTT. Encoded protein: CASSSRRQDAGNTIYF.

The gene calls are TRBV10-3 and TRBJ2-7; 9 nucleotides align to TRBD1. V gave up 3 bases and J gave up 3 bases; unmatched junction bases: 9. CDR3 size: 16 residues. Germline V CDR1 and CDR2: ENHRY, SYGVKD. CDR3 coding DNA: TGTGCCATCAGTGAAGGGTCGGGGACAGGGCACTACGAGCAGTACTTC. Translating gives CAISEGSGTGHYEQYF.

This clone was counted a single time. The chain recombines TRBV6-5 with TRBJ1-5; 9 nucleotides match TRBD1. J gave up 4 bases and V 6 bases, and 7 bases lay outside the gene matches. CDR1 is MNHEY and CDR2 is SVGAGI in the germline V gene. The CDR3 has 15 amino acids. In DNA, the CDR3 is TGTGCCAGCAGAACGACAGGGGGGGGAAATCAGCCCCAGCATTTT. It is translated as CASRTTGGGNQPQHF.

The rearrangement links TRBV6-5 to TRBJ1-4, with a tentative D call TRBD1 (5 bases). The V gene's germline CDR1 is MNHEY and CDR2 SVGAGI. The CDR3 is made up of 13 amino acids. Trimming took off 5 bases at V and 6 bases at J, with 10 bases between the two ends. The CDR3 nucleotides are TGTGCCAGCAGTAGAGACAGACATGAAAAACTGTTTTTT. Translating gives CASSRDRHEKLFF.

V is TRBV19 and J is TRBJ1-2, with 8 bases aligning to TRBD1. Germline V CDR1 and CDR2: LNHDA, SQIVND (reference sequence). CDR3 length: 15 residues. Trimming at V came to 4 bases and at J to 4 bases, leaving 8 bases not matched to a gene. CDR3 in DNA: TGTGCCAGTAGTACTGGACAGGGTTACTTCTATGGCTACACCTTC. Translation gives CASSTGQGYFYGYTF.

The gene calls are TRBV7-2 and TRBJ1-1; TRBD1 might be the D (5 bases). V lost 11 bases and J lost 4, with 11 bases in between. The CDR3 is made up of 11 amino acids. Germline loops: CDR1 SGHTA, CDR2 FQGNSA. The CDR3 nucleotides are TGTGCCGGGGGGGGGTTCACTGAAGCTTTCTTT. This encodes CAGGGFTEAFF.

This clone was counted a single time. J is TRBJ2-1 and V is TRBV11-3, with D possibly being TRBD1 (6 bases). CDR3 length: 16 amino acids. The V end was cut by 6 bases, the J end by 2 bases, with 17 bases between. CDR1 and CDR2 from the germline V gene are SGHNT and YENEEA. Written as DNA, the CDR3 is TGTGCCAGCAGTTCCAGGGGAACCCACCCCTACAATGAGCAGTTCTTC. This gives the protein CASSSRGTHPYNEQFF.

This chain uses TRBV6-5 with TRBJ2-7; 14 nucleotides agree with TRBD2. CDR1 and CDR2 (germline): MNHEY, SVGAGI. The V and J ends lost 6 bases and 6 bases, in that order; junction bases with no gene match: 4. The CDR3 runs 14 residues. The CDR3 DNA follows: TGTGCCAGCAGGGGGACTAGCGGGGGTAGCGAGCAGTACTTC. Translation: CASRGTSGGSEQYF.

The CDR3 region has the DNA TGTGCCAGCAGCCCCAACCTGGTAATAGCGGCCTACAATGAGCAGTTCTTC. Translating it yields CASSPNLVIAAYNEQFF. V gene TRBV7-2 combines with J gene TRBJ2-1, with a tentative D call TRBD2 (6 bases). The germline V gene encodes CDR1 SGHTA and CDR2 FQGNSA. V was cut by 5 bases and J by 2 bases, with 19 bases left in between. This CDR3 is 17 amino acids long.

The chain couples TRBV7-2 to TRBJ1-6; unclear D gene. V gave up 2 bases and J gave up 7 bases, with 9 bases separating them. Germline-derived CDR1 and CDR2 are SGHTA and FQGNSA. The CDR3 has 14 amino acids. CDR3 nucleotides: TGTGCCAGCAGCTTAACAACGGGGAATTCACCCCTCCACTTT. Residues: CASSLTTGNSPLHF.

The chain uses TRBV18 and TRBJ1-2, with a tentative D call TRBD1 (5 bases). This CDR3 is built from 14 residues. Germline V gene sequence: CDR1 KGHSH, CDR2 LQKENI. With 3 bases removed from V and 8 bases from J, the gap between germline ends came to 16 bases. The CDR3 loop reads CASSPPGLEGGYTF. CDR3 in DNA: TGTGCCAGCTCACCGCCGGGACTCGAAGGGGGCTACACCTTC. The entire variable domain, with the rest obtained from reference TRBV18 and TRBJ1-2, is as follows: NAGVMQNPRHLVRRRGQEARLRCSPMKGHSHVYWYRQLPEEGLKFMVYLQKENIIDESGMPKERFSAEFPKEGPSILRIQQVVRGDSAAYFCASSPPGLEGGYTFGSGTRLTVV.

The gene calls are TRBV20-1 and TRBJ2-3, with 15 bases matching TRBD2. V lost 3 bases to trimming and J lost 7 bases; unmatched junction nucleotides: 17. The germline V gene encodes CDR1 DFQATT and CDR2 SNEGSKA (reference sequence). CDR3 length: 19 residues. Here the CDR3 reads CSASRRTSGGGLRENTQYF. CDR3 in DNA: TGCAGTGCTAGTCGTCGGACTAGCGGGGGGGGCCTCAGAGAGAATACGCAGTATTTT.

This clone was seen once. The sample has other DNA sequences that encode this CDR3 too. The rearrangement joins TRBV10-2 to TRBJ1-2, with unresolved D. This CDR3 is built from 12 residues. Between the trimmed V and J ends, which lost 6 bases and 0 bases, there was a span of 5 bases. CDR1 is WSHSY and CDR2 is SAAADI in the germline V gene. In DNA form, the CDR3 reads TGCGCCAGCAGCGGGGCTAACTATGGCTACACCTTC. This gives the protein CASSGANYGYTF.

This clone has only a few counts. V usage is TRBV12-5 and J usage is TRBJ1-1; D gene ambiguous. CDR1 is LGHNT, CDR2 FRNRAP, per germline. Trimming pared 6 bases from V and 6 bases from J, leaving 17 bases between. This CDR3 has 14 amino acids. CDR3 region: CASGALLAVSEAFF. In nucleotides, the CDR3 is TGTGCTAGTGGCGCCTTGTTGGCCGTGTCTGAAGCTTTCTTT.

Here the CDR3 reads CAISVREGTDTQYF. The CDR3 bases are TGTGCCATCAGTGTGAGGGAAGGGACAGATACGCAGTATTTT. V usage is TRBV10-3 and J usage is TRBJ2-3, with D maybe TRBD2 (5 bases). The germline V and J ends were trimmed by 4 bases and 3 bases, with 11 bases remaining between them. Germline CDR1 is ENHRY and CDR2 is SYGVKD. This CDR3 contains 14 residues.